What follows are 21 T cell receptor beta chains derived from one specimen sequenced in a study of blood T cells in healthy people across ages. A second PCR, run for roughly 7 to 12 cycles, used a sample-barcoded 5' primer plus a J-beta primer mix. Via MiXCR, TCRdb re-called the 5' RACE reads, giving one row per CDR3 protein. The table lists 800,000 or so distinct CDR3 sequences, roughly 25% of them singletons, with under 4.5% in the top ten. A further study also used this sample, focusing on T cells of mothers and their children.

Sequenced material: blood. The receptors originated from a boy between 5 and 17 years old in good health.

The V gene is TRBV7-2, the J gene TRBJ1-2; D might be TRBD1 (5 bases). Germline assignment: CDR1 SGHTA and CDR2 FQGNSA. Trimming removed 5 bases from V and 8 bases from J, with 12 bases in between. The CDR3 has 12 amino acids. Written as DNA, the CDR3 is TGTGCCAGCAGCCACGTGGGGGTCGGCTACACCTTC. It codes for CASSHVGVGYTF.

This clonotype came up a few times. The chain uses TRBV20-1 and TRBJ2-2, with D perhaps matching TRBD2 (5 bases). The length of the CDR3 is 12 residues. Trimming shortened V by 5 bases and J by 6 bases, and 10 bases separated the two germline ends. The germline V gene encodes CDR1 DFQATT and CDR2 SNEGSKA (reference sequence). The CDR3 here is CSAYRGSGELFF. CDR3 coding DNA: TGCAGTGCTTACCGGGGATCCGGGGAGCTGTTTTTT.

CDR3: CASSPPPQAKLFF. The CDR3 DNA sequence: TGTGCCAGCAGCCCCCCCCCACAGGCAAAACTGTTTTTT. The chain joins TRBV6-6 to TRBJ1-4, with D tentatively TRBD1 (5 bases). V was shortened by 6 bases and J by 10 bases, with 15 bases between the two germline ends. CDR3 length: 13 amino acids. Germline CDR1 reads MNHNY; CDR2 reads SVGAGI (reference sequence).

The chain recombines TRBV10-3 with TRBJ2-3, with 11 bases fitting TRBD2. The CDR3 has 15 residues. CDR1 is ENHRY and CDR2 is SYGVKD in the germline V gene. The junction had 3 bases not matched to a gene; V was cut back by 3 bases and J by 4 bases. The CDR3 protein is CAISDSLAGADTQYF. The DNA for the CDR3 is TGTGCCATCAGTGACTCACTAGCGGGAGCAGATACGCAGTATTTT.

V and J are TRBV20-1 and TRBJ2-1, with 13 bases that match TRBD2. From germline, CDR1 is DFQATT and CDR2 SNEGSKA (reference sequence). The CDR3 runs to 18 residues. The ends lost 2 bases at V and 3 bases at J; junction bases unmatched: 10. The CDR3 coding sequence is TGCAGTGCTAGAATAGGACTAGCGGGGGCAACGAACTACAATGAGCAGTTCTTC. It encodes CSARIGLAGATNYNEQFF.

This clonotype was seen a few times. The rearrangement joins TRBV20-1 to TRBJ2-5; D is undetermined. Germline values: CDR1 DFQATT, CDR2 SNEGSKA (reference sequence). The CDR3 is 13 amino acids. V dropped 3 bases and J dropped 1 base, with 9 bases sitting between them. The CDR3 spells CSASGKAQETQYF. The CDR3 DNA follows: TGCAGTGCTAGCGGCAAGGCCCAAGAGACCCAGTACTTC.

This clonotype was observed a few times. The chain links TRBV29-1 to TRBJ2-5; D possibly corresponds to TRBD2 (6 bases). The J call may be incorrect, as the DNA end agrees better with TRBJ2-7. This CDR3 contains 13 residues. Germline V gene lookup returns CDR1 SQVTM and CDR2 ANQGSEA. The CDR3: CSVDDPGGPEQYF. Written as DNA, the CDR3 is TGCAGCGTTGACGACCCCGGGGGACCCGAGCAGTACTTC.

This chain connects TRBV12-3 or TRBV12-4 to TRBJ2-1; D is undetermined. The ends were cut back, 7 bases at V and 2 bases at J, with 12 bases in the middle. The CDR3 is made up of 14 amino acids. The CDR3 DNA is TGTGCCAGCACCATAAAGATCCCCTACAATGAGCAGTTCTTC. This sequence encodes CASTIKIPYNEQFF.

The chain recombines TRBV9 with TRBJ1-6; D is ambiguous. Deletions cut 7 bases from V and 4 bases from J, with 15 bases between. From germline, CDR1 is SGDLS and CDR2 YYNGEE. The CDR3 loop spans 15 amino acids. This CDR3 reads CASFPNPGYNSPLHF. The DNA for the CDR3 is TGTGCCAGCTTCCCCAATCCGGGGTATAATTCACCCCTCCACTTT.

The chain links TRBV28 to TRBJ1-3, with a possible D match to TRBD1 (6 bases). Germline lookup yields CDR1 MDHEN and CDR2 SYDVKM. Between the trimmed V and J ends, which lost 1 base and 0 bases, there was a span of 10 bases. This CDR3 is 16 amino acids long. CDR3 in amino acids: CASSLSTGFSGNTIYF. The CDR3 DNA reads TGTGCCAGCAGTTTATCAACAGGGTTCTCTGGAAACACCATATATTTT.

This clonotype was found a few times. The gene calls are TRBV7-9 and TRBJ1-4, with D perhaps TRBD1 (5 bases). Germline CDR1 reads SEHNR; CDR2 reads FQNEAQ (reference sequence). This CDR3 comprises 13 residues. V lost 5 bases and J lost 8, with 12 bases in between. CDR3 in DNA: TGTGCCAGCAGCGCCATCGCAGGGGAAAAACTGTTTTTT. It codes for CASSAIAGEKLFF. Drawing the rest from reference TRBV7-9 and TRBJ1-4, the complete variable domain is DTGVSQNPRHKITKRGQNVTFRCDPISEHNRLYWYRQTLGQGPEFLTYFQNEAQLEKSRLLSDRFSAERPKGSFSTLEIQRTEQGDSAMYLCASSAIAGEKLFFGSGTQLSVL.

This clonotype was picked up one time. The chain combines TRBV5-1 with TRBJ2-5; a weak D match, TRBD2 (5 bases). CDR1 is SGHRS, CDR2 YFSETQ, per germline. The CDR3 has 15 amino acids. The V gene lost 0 bases and the J gene lost 3 bases, with 12 bases spanning the gap. The CDR3 reads CASSLAFVREETQYF. Written as DNA, the CDR3 is TGCGCCAGCAGCTTGGCCTTCGTGAGGGAAGAGACCCAGTACTTC.

The chain uses TRBV11-1 and TRBJ1-4, with 7 bases aligning to TRBD1. J was trimmed by 2 bases and V by 5 bases; bases with no gene match: 8. There are 16 residues in the CDR3. The germline V gene encodes CDR1 SGHAT and CDR2 FQDESV (reference sequence). DNA of the CDR3: TGTGCCAGCAGCCTCCAGGGGGTTTCGACTAATGAAAAACTGTTTTTT. Translated: CASSLQGVSTNEKLFF. The full variable domain, with the rest looked up from reference TRBV11-1 and TRBJ1-4, is EAEVAQSPRYKITEKSQAVAFWCDPISGHATLYWYRQILGQGPELLVQFQDESVVDDSQLPKDRFSAERLKGVDSTLKIQPAELGDSAMYLCASSLQGVSTNEKLFFGSGTQLSVL.

The V gene is TRBV6-5, the J gene TRBJ2-5; 8 nucleotides match TRBD2. With the DNA end fitting TRBJ2-1 better, the J assignment may be wrong. Per germline, CDR1 MNHEY and CDR2 SVGAGI. The CDR3 covers 14 residues. CDR3: CASSREGDTDEQFF. CDR3 bases: TGTGCCAGCAGTCGGGAGGGGGATACGGATGAGCAGTTCTTC.

This chain joins TRBV4-1 and TRBJ1-1; D remains ambiguous. CDR3 size: 13 residues. Germline CDR1 and CDR2: MGHRA and YSYEKL. V lost 1 base and J 1 base, leaving 4 bases between the germline ends. CDR3 sequence reads: CASSQVRNTEAFF. The DNA for the CDR3 is TGCGCCAGCAGCCAAGTTAGGAACACTGAAGCTTTCTTT.

The V and J genes are TRBV29-1 and TRBJ1-2; 8 bases are a match to TRBD1. Germline lookup yields CDR1 SQVTM and CDR2 ANQGSEA. V was clipped by 7 bases and J by 4 bases; unmatched bases: 5. There are 12 residues in the CDR3. The CDR3 nucleotides are TGCAGCGCCGCGGACAGGGCCTATGGCTACACCTTC. Its translation is CSAADRAYGYTF.

This clonotype showed up just a few times. The chain combines TRBV10-3 with TRBJ2-5; 9 bases map to TRBD1. The assigned J gene may be wrong: the sequence end matches TRBJ2-7 better. There are 13 residues in the CDR3. CDR1 is ENHRY, CDR2 SYGVKD, per germline. Written as DNA, the CDR3 is TGTGCCATCAGTACCGGGACAGGGTACGAGCAGTACTTC. It yields the protein CAISTGTGYEQYF.

The chain has TRBV4-1 and TRBJ1-2; TRBD1 matches at 9 bases. CDR3 length: 15 residues. The junction had 7 bases not matched to a gene; V was cut back by 2 bases and J by 6 bases. From germline, CDR1 is MGHRA and CDR2 YSYEKL. CDR3 sequence reads: CASSQNRGLGDGYTF. DNA of the CDR3: TGCGCCAGCAGCCAAAACAGGGGGCTCGGCGATGGCTACACCTTC.

This clonotype was recorded a few times. The chain uses TRBV30 and TRBJ1-6; a possible D gene is TRBD1 (5 bases). Looked up from germline, CDR1 is GTSNPN and CDR2 is SVGIG (reference sequence). The germline V and J ends were trimmed by 2 bases and 7 bases, with 12 bases remaining between them. The CDR3 totals 14 residues. CDR3 sequence (DNA): TGTGCCTGGAGTTCCGGGACGGACAATTCACCCCTCCACTTT. It encodes CAWSSGTDNSPLHF.

The chain carries TRBV14 and TRBJ1-6; the D is unclear. V dropped 2 bases and J dropped 8 bases, with 7 bases sitting between them. This CDR3 has 13 residues. Germline V CDR1 and CDR2: SGHDN, FVKESK. The CDR3 region has the DNA TGTGCCAGCAGCCAACTCCGTGATTCACCCCTCCACTTT. It yields the protein CASSQLRDSPLHF.

This clonotype was picked up a small number of times. This rearrangement joins TRBV28 to TRBJ1-2; D is perhaps TRBD1 (5 bases). V was clipped by 5 bases and J by 1 base, with 17 bases between them. Per germline, CDR1 MDHEN and CDR2 SYDVKM. The CDR3 totals 16 residues. The CDR3 bases are TGTGCCAGCAGTCGTAGCCAGGGATCTTTTAACTATGGCTACACCTTC. This gives the protein CASSRSQGSFNYGYTF.